These T cell receptor beta chains were read from a single sample in a study of blood T cell repertoires in COVID-19. The table came from immunoSEQ multiplex PCR; TCRdb's copy has only in-frame clones and leaves some out. The table lists about 110,000 clones, more than 75% of them singletons. The sequencing input was peripheral blood. The receptors derive from a human donor in a cohort sampled during active COVID-19. Both conserved end residues are part of each CDR3. D genes are given only for firm matches. Not every row has a clone size; where given, it reads once, few, many or a size class.

D: NA
J: TRBJ2-5
size: NA
V: TRBV28
CDR3: CASSQTTEPQETQYF
DNA: TGTGCCAGCAGTCAGACTACGGAGCCTCAAGAGACCCAGTACTTC

D: TRBD1
J: TRBJ2-7
size: NA
V: TRBV28
CDR3: CASTGVGDEQYF
DNA: TGTGCGAGCACAGGGGTGGGTGACGAGCAGTACTTC

D: TRBD2
J: TRBJ2-1
size: NA
V: TRBV4-1
CDR3: CASSQVGGGSYNEQFF
DNA: TGCGCCAGCAGCCAAGTTGGGGGAGGGTCCTACAATGAGCAGTTCTTC

D: TRBD1
J: TRBJ2-7
size: NA
V: TRBV7-2
CDR3: CASSLQTGGFPYEQYF
DNA: TGTGCCAGCAGCCTCCAGACAGGGGGATTCCCCTACGAGCAGTACTTC

D: TRBD1
J: TRBJ1-1
size: NA
V: TRBV7-9
CDR3: CASSSRGQGLSEAFF
DNA: TGTGCCAGCAGCTCTAGGGGACAGGGGTTATCTGAAGCTTTCTTT

D: NA
J: TRBJ1-2
size: NA
V: TRBV7-9
CDR3: CASAAAWEGYTF
DNA: TGTGCCAGCGCGGCCGCCTGGGAGGGCTACACCTTC

D: NA
J: TRBJ2-5
size: NA
V: TRBV5-1
CDR3: CASSDVQGSGETQYF
DNA: TGCGCCAGCAGCGATGTACAGGGTTCGGGGGAGACCCAGTACTTC

D: TRBD2
J: TRBJ2-7
size: NA
V: TRBV28
CDR3: CASRRLAEGSYEQYF
DNA: TGTGCCAGCAGGAGACTAGCGGAGGGGAGTTACGAGCAGTACTTC

D: NA
J: TRBJ1-1
size: NA
V: TRBV5-1
CDR3: CASTLQVNTEAFF
DNA: TGCGCCAGCACCCTACAGGTGAACACTGAAGCTTTCTTT

D: TRBD2
J: TRBJ2-1
size: once
V: TRBV5-1
CDR3: CASSLGLAGGALSEQFF
DNA: TGCGCCAGCAGCTTGGGACTAGCGGGAGGTGCCCTCAGTGAGCAGTTCTTC

D: TRBD1
J: TRBJ2-6
size: NA
V: TRBV9
CDR3: CASSVGPTGSGANVLTF
DNA: TGTGCCAGCAGCGTAGGCCCGACAGGGTCTGGGGCCAACGTCCTGACTTTC

D: NA
J: TRBJ1-5
size: NA
V: TRBV19
CDR3: CASSIGYSNQPQHF
DNA: TGTGCCAGTAGTATAGGCTATAGCAATCAGCCCCAGCATTTT

D: NA
J: TRBJ1-5
size: NA
V: TRBV10-2
CDR3: CASTGGGSNQPQHF
DNA: TGCGCCAGCACCGGTGGGGGGAGCAATCAGCCCCAGCATTTT

D: NA
J: TRBJ2-3
size: NA
V: TRBV6-5
CDR3: CASSQQPDTQYF
DNA: TGTGCCAGCAGTCAACAGCCAGATACGCAGTATTTT

D: TRBD2
J: TRBJ2-2
size: NA
V: TRBV7-3
CDR3: CASAPGGGNTGELFF
DNA: TGTGCCAGCGCCCCCGGCGGGGGTAACACCGGGGAGCTGTTTTTT

D: NA
J: TRBJ1-3
size: NA
V: TRBV5-1
CDR3: CASSLGTAGNTIYF
DNA: TGCGCCAGCAGCTTGGGCACTGCTGGAAACACCATATATTTT

D: NA
J: TRBJ2-3
size: NA
V: TRBV6-5
CDR3: CASSSGGRTQYF
DNA: TGTGCCAGCAGTTCCGGGGGGCGCACGCAGTATTTT

D: NA
J: TRBJ1-4
size: NA
V: TRBV4-3
CDR3: CASSPRLTNEKLFF
DNA: TGCGCCAGCAGCCCGCGACTTACTAATGAAAAACTGTTTTTT

D: NA
J: TRBJ1-1
size: NA
V: TRBV7-9
CDR3: CASSFDYNTEAFF
DNA: TGTGCCAGCAGCTTTGACTACAACACTGAAGCTTTCTTT

D: NA
J: TRBJ1-4
size: NA
V: TRBV5-4
CDR3: CASSTGGTTNEKLFF
DNA: TGTGCCAGCAGCACGGGGGGAACAACTAATGAAAAACTGTTTTTT

D: TRBD2
J: TRBJ2-3
size: NA
V: TRBV2
CDR3: CASNALAGVDTQYF
DNA: TGTGCCAGCAACGCTCTAGCGGGAGTAGATACGCAGTATTTT

D: NA
J: TRBJ1-3
size: once
V: TRBV2
CDR3: CASSGAGTENTIYF
DNA: TGTGCCAGCAGTGGGGCGGGTACAGAAAACACCATATATTTT

D: NA
J: TRBJ1-4
size: NA
V: TRBV19
CDR3: CASSIRRALDEKLFF
DNA: TGTGCCAGTAGTATTCGCCGAGCACTAGATGAAAAACTGTTTTTT

D: TRBD1
J: TRBJ1-5
size: once
V: TRBV30
CDR3: CAWSPIDRGDQPQHF
DNA: TGTGCCTGGAGCCCAATTGACAGGGGCGATCAGCCCCAGCATTTT

D: TRBD1
J: TRBJ1-2
size: few
V: TRBV24-1
CDR3: CATSDARQGGYGYTF
DNA: TGTGCCACCAGTGATGCTCGACAGGGCGGCTATGGCTACACCTTC

D: NA
J: TRBJ1-2
size: many
V: TRBV6-6
CDR3: CASSYLGTSNYGYTF
DNA: TGTGCCAGCAGTTACCTCGGGACATCTAACTATGGCTACACCTTC

D: NA
J: TRBJ2-1
size: NA
V: TRBV24-1
CDR3: CATSDTNEQFF
DNA: TGTGCCACCAGTGATACTAATGAGCAGTTCTTC

D: TRBD1
J: TRBJ1-5
size: NA
V: TRBV2
CDR3: CASSPTGDPQHF
DNA: TGTGCCAGCAGTCCGACAGGGGACCCCCAGCATTTT

D: NA
J: TRBJ2-1
size: NA
V: TRBV30
CDR3: CAWTRREFRYNEQFF
DNA: TGTGCCTGGACTCGCCGGGAGTTTAGGTACAATGAGCAGTTCTTC

D: NA
J: TRBJ2-3
size: NA
V: TRBV19
CDR3: CASSAGGSMPSTDTQYF
DNA: TGTGCCAGTAGTGCCGGCGGATCCATGCCTAGCACAGATACGCAGTATTTT

D: NA
J: TRBJ1-4
size: NA
V: TRBV5-1
CDR3: CASSLGRSTDRHEKLFF
DNA: TGCGCCAGCAGCTTGGGGAGGTCGACGGATCGTCATGAAAAACTGTTTTTT

D: NA
J: TRBJ2-7
size: NA
V: TRBV5-6
CDR3: CASSLGGFTYEQYF
DNA: TGTGCCAGCAGCTTGGGCGGGTTCACCTACGAGCAGTACTTC

D: TRBD2
J: TRBJ2-3
size: NA
V: TRBV7-7
CDR3: CASSSGLAGTTDTQYF
DNA: TGTGCCAGCAGCTCAGGACTAGCGGGGACCACAGATACGCAGTATTTT

D: NA
J: TRBJ2-1
size: NA
V: TRBV28
CDR3: CASSLGSTGSNEQFF
DNA: TGTGCCAGCAGTTTAGGCTCAACGGGGTCCAATGAGCAGTTCTTC

D: NA
J: TRBJ2-7
size: NA
V: TRBV11-2
CDR3: CASSFNTGTPGEQYF
DNA: TGTGCCAGCAGCTTCAACACCGGGACACCAGGCGAGCAGTACTTC

D: TRBD2
J: TRBJ2-3
size: NA
V: TRBV4-3
CDR3: CASSQDRSGGAADTQYF
DNA: TGCGCCAGCAGCCAAGATCGGAGCGGGGGGGCAGCAGATACGCAGTATTTT

D: TRBD1
J: TRBJ2-7
size: NA
V: TRBV19
CDR3: CASSSQSRLTGVLYEQYF
DNA: TGTGCCAGTAGTTCCCAATCGAGGTTGACAGGGGTCCTCTACGAGCAGTACTTC

D: TRBD1
J: TRBJ2-3
size: NA
V: TRBV7-9
CDR3: CASSLPRTGVRGDTQYF
DNA: TGTGCCAGCAGCTTACCGAGGACAGGAGTAAGGGGGGATACGCAGTATTTT

D: TRBD1
J: TRBJ1-1
size: NA
V: TRBV7-9
CDR3: CASSLGEGANTEAFF
DNA: TGTGCCAGCAGCTTGGGTGAGGGGGCAAACACTGAAGCTTTCTTT

D: NA
J: TRBJ2-3
size: NA
V: TRBV5-8
CDR3: CASSPGFDRGTDTQYF
DNA: TGTGCCAGCAGCCCCGGGTTTGACAGAGGCACAGATACGCAGTATTTT

D: NA
J: TRBJ2-7
size: NA
V: TRBV28
CDR3: CASSLPGTPSGEQYF
DNA: TGTGCCAGCAGTTTGCCCGGGACTCCTTCGGGGGAGCAGTACTTC

D: NA
J: TRBJ2-6
size: NA
V: TRBV7-3
CDR3: CASSLNPTVSGANVLTF
DNA: TGTGCCAGCAGCTTAAACCCGACAGTCTCTGGGGCCAACGTCCTGACTTTC

D: NA
J: TRBJ2-1
size: NA
V: TRBV3-1/TRBV3-2
CDR3: CASSLPGTSSYNEQFF
DNA: TGTGCCAGCAGCCTACCCGGGACTTCCTCCTACAATGAGCAGTTCTTC

D: NA
J: TRBJ2-7
size: few
V: TRBV28
CDR3: CASSPFGTPINYEQYF
DNA: TGTGCCAGCAGCCCATTCGGGACTCCAATAAACTACGAGCAGTACTTC

D: TRBD1
J: TRBJ1-1
size: NA
V: TRBV19
CDR3: CASSRDRENTEAFF
DNA: TGTGCCAGTAGCAGGGACAGGGAGAACACTGAAGCTTTCTTT

D: NA
J: TRBJ1-5
size: NA
V: TRBV6-5
CDR3: CASRTASTNQPQHF
DNA: TGTGCCAGCAGGACAGCCAGCACCAATCAGCCCCAGCATTTT

D: NA
J: TRBJ1-1
size: NA
V: TRBV15
CDR3: CATSDGEIGAFF
DNA: TGTGCCACCAGCGACGGAGAAATTGGAGCTTTCTTT

D: TRBD1
J: TRBJ2-5
size: NA
V: TRBV4-1
CDR3: CASSQPRTGKTQYF
DNA: TGCGCCAGCAGCCAACCAAGGACAGGGAAGACCCAGTACTTC

D: TRBD1
J: TRBJ1-1
size: NA
V: TRBV19
CDR3: CASSAPTGTGDRNTEAFF
DNA: TGTGCCAGTAGTGCGCCTACCGGGACAGGGGACCGGAACACTGAAGCTTTCTTT

D: NA
J: TRBJ2-7
size: NA
V: TRBV7-9
CDR3: CASSSGSWFHEQYF
DNA: TGTGCCAGCAGCTCCGGGAGTTGGTTCCACGAGCAGTACTTC

D: NA
J: TRBJ1-5
size: few
V: TRBV2
CDR3: CASSLGQIGIQPQHF
DNA: TGTGCCAGCAGTCTAGGACAGATTGGCATCCAGCCCCAGCATTTT

D: TRBD1
J: TRBJ1-3
size: NA
V: TRBV7-2
CDR3: CASRLRQGATGNTIYF
DNA: TGTGCCAGCAGGTTGCGGCAGGGGGCCACTGGAAACACCATATATTTT

D: NA
J: TRBJ2-1
size: NA
V: TRBV5-8
CDR3: CASIPPNLEEQFF
DNA: TGTGCCAGCATCCCACCAAATTTAGAGGAGCAGTTCTTC

D: NA
J: TRBJ1-1
size: once
V: TRBV12-3/TRBV12-4
CDR3: CASSWAGAEAFF
DNA: TGTGCCAGCAGTTGGGCAGGGGCTGAAGCTTTCTTT

D: TRBD1
J: TRBJ1-2
size: NA
V: TRBV3-1/TRBV3-2
CDR3: CASSPGGKTGYTF
DNA: TGTGCCAGCAGTCCAGGGGGGAAGACTGGCTACACCTTC